The 12 T cell receptor beta chains below were found in one sample sequenced in a study of T-cell memory formation after mild COVID-19. TCRdb reanalysed the 5' RACE reads using MiXCR and keeps one entry per CDR3 protein. Of about 130,000 distinct CDR3 sequences in the sample, roughly 15% were seen once. The sample taken for sequencing was PBMCs or a T cell subset sorted from them (not recorded which). The origin of the receptors is an adult woman who had mild COVID-19 (a few samples of this study predate the infection). Cell type and time point are not known.

The chain uses TRBV25-1 and TRBJ2-5; 8 bases line up with TRBD1. With 6 bases clipped from V and 2 bases from J, the junction kept 11 bases outside the gene matches. Germline V gene lookup returns CDR1 MGHDK and CDR2 SYGVNS. CDR3 length equals 16 residues. The CDR3 DNA reads TGTGCCAGCAGCACCGAACGGACAGGGAATCAAGAGACCCAGTACTTC. Translation gives CASSTERTGNQETQYF. The entire variable domain, with the rest obtained from reference TRBV25-1 and TRBJ2-5, is as follows: EADIYQTPRYLVIGTGKKITLECSQTMGHDKMYWYQQDPGMELHLIHYSYGVNSTEKGDLSSESTVSRIRTEHFPLTLESARPSHTSQYLCASSTERTGNQETQYFGPGTRLLVL.

This sequence joins TRBV7-2 and TRBJ2-5, with D uncertain. V lost 5 bases, J lost 5 bases, and 9 bases lay in between. The CDR3 totals 12 residues. CDR1 and CDR2 (germline): SGHTA, FQGNSA. CDR3 DNA sequence: TGTGCCAGCAGCCCCGGACCCGAGACCCAGTACTTC. Residues: CASSPGPETQYF.

This chain uses TRBV7-2 with TRBJ1-6; D may be TRBD1 (5 bases). Trimming shortened V by 2 bases and J by 14 bases, and 19 bases separated the two germline ends. The germline gives CDR1 SGHTA, CDR2 FQGNSA. The CDR3 runs 15 residues. The CDR3 sequence: CASSLTPEAGGALHF. CDR3 DNA sequence: TGTGCCAGCAGCTTAACCCCCGAGGCCGGAGGGGCCCTCCACTTT.

This clonotype was counted a few times. The chain uses TRBV12-3 or TRBV12-4 and TRBJ1-5; D might be TRBD1 (5 bases). This CDR3 spans 17 amino acids. V was shortened by 3 bases and J by 0 bases, with 15 bases between the two germline ends. CDR3 loop: CASSFDSWTVSNQPQHF. For the CDR3, the DNA is TGTGCCAGCAGTTTCGACAGTTGGACCGTTAGCAATCAGCCCCAGCATTTT.

This clonotype was counted at least ten times. The chain links TRBV4-3 to TRBJ2-3; the match to TRBD2 covers 11 bases. Germline CDR1 is LGHNA and CDR2 is YSLEER. V was clipped by 4 bases and J by 4 bases; unmatched bases: 4. This CDR3 is 15 amino acids long. The CDR3 region is CASSPSGRRSDTQYF. In DNA, the CDR3 is TGCGCCAGCAGCCCTAGCGGGAGGAGGTCAGATACGCAGTATTTT.

This clonotype was detected only a few times. V and J are TRBV7-9 and TRBJ2-7; 9 bases match TRBD1. Germline loops: CDR1 SEHNR, CDR2 FQNEAQ (reference sequence). The V segment lost 3 bases and the J segment 1 base; nucleotides outside the gene matches: 4. The CDR3 totals 15 residues. The CDR3 DNA sequence: TGTGCCAGCAGCTTCCCGGGACAGGGATCCTACGAGCAGTACTTC. Translated, it gives CASSFPGQGSYEQYF.

This clonotype has a handful of counts. This chain joins TRBV20-1 and TRBJ2-2; 10 nucleotides agree with TRBD2. Germline loops: CDR1 DFQATT, CDR2 SNEGSKA (reference sequence). CDR3 length: 15 residues. Trimming cost V 5 bases and J 4 bases; bases outside gene matches: 7. This CDR3 is CSARPLAGGTGELFF. The CDR3 coding sequence is TGCAGTGCTCGACCCTTAGCGGGAGGCACCGGGGAGCTGTTTTTT.

This clonotype was observed a handful of times. This CDR3 is CASSEQRGAGTGELFF. The CDR3 nucleotides are TGTGCCAGCAGTGAACAGCGGGGGGCGGGCACCGGGGAGCTGTTTTTT. The genes are TRBV2 and TRBJ2-2, with 9 bases lining up with TRBD2. Unmatched junction bases numbered 5, after V lost 2 bases and J lost 4 bases. This CDR3 is built from 16 residues. Germline loops: CDR1 SNHLY, CDR2 FYNNEI.

This clonotype was counted between two and nine times. The chain joins TRBV5-1 to TRBJ2-7, with a tentative D call TRBD1 (5 bases). The CDR3 spans 15 residues. The V end lost 4 bases, the J end lost 0 bases, and 14 bases lay between the germline ends. Germline loops: CDR1 SGHRS, CDR2 YFSETQ. The CDR3 loop reads CASSLDSANSYEQYF. As DNA, the CDR3 is TGCGCCAGCAGCCTCGACAGTGCTAACTCCTACGAGCAGTACTTC.

A few counts support this clonotype. The chain is built from TRBV30 and TRBJ2-7; 9 nucleotides match TRBD1. The V and J ends lost 5 bases and 1 base, in that order; junction bases with no gene match: 12. The CDR3 consists of 16 residues. Per germline, CDR1 GTSNPN and CDR2 SVGIG (reference sequence). In nucleotides, the CDR3 is TGTGCCTGGGGACAGGGGAGAGGCGTAGAGTCCTACGAGCAGTACTTC. It translates to CAWGQGRGVESYEQYF.

This clonotype was seen only a few times. This sequence joins TRBV2 and TRBJ1-2; D is possibly TRBD1 (6 bases). The ends were cut back, 7 bases at V and 6 bases at J, with 12 bases in the middle. The germline gives CDR1 SNHLY, CDR2 FYNNEI. This CDR3 has 12 residues. DNA of the CDR3: TGTGCCAGCAAAGGTTACAGGGATGGCTACACCTTC. Translation: CASKGYRDGYTF.

The genes are TRBV7-2 and TRBJ2-1; D unclear. Germline V lookup: CDR1 SGHTA, CDR2 FQGNSA. The CDR3 contains 11 residues. The V gene lost 8 bases and the J gene lost 10 bases, with 12 bases spanning the gap. In nucleotides, the CDR3 is TGTGCCAGCGGTGTGTGGCGCGAGCAGTTCTTC. It translates to CASGVWREQFF.